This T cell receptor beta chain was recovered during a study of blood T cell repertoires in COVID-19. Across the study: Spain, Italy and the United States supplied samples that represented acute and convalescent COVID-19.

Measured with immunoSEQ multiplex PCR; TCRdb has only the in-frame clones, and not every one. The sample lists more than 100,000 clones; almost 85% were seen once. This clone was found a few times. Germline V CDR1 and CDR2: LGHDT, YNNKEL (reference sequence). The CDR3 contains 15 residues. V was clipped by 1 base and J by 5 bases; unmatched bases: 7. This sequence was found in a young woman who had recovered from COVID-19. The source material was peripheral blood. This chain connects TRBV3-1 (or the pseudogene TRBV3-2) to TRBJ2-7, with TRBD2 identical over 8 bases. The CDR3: CASSQGPGRANEQYF. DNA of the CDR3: TGTGCCAGCAGCCAAGGGCCCGGGAGGGCCAACGAGCAGTACTTC.